This TCR beta chain was sequenced in a study of T cells in Graves' hyperthyroidism and ophthalmopathy. Study outcomes and limitations: Blood also carried most thyroid clonotypes expanded above 0.001.

About this clonotype: Its target is unknown.

Clinical symptoms, serum thyroxine, TRAb, thyroid ultrasound and orbital computed tomography informed diagnoses. Amplification of TCR beta CDR3 regions used RNA as the template. The HTBI primer set was used in a first-round RT-PCR of the TCR CDR3. From the multiplex PCR reads, TCRdb called clonotypes with MiXCR, one entry per CDR3 protein. The sample holds approximately 620,000 distinct CDR3 sequences, around 16% seen once. This clonotype was obtained from a woman between 40 and 55 years old with Graves' ophthalmopathy. The specimen sequenced was blood.

The CDR3 sequence: CATSDSLRRTQYF. The CDR3 region has the DNA TGTGCCACCAGTGATTCACTTAGGCGGACCCAGTACTTC. The V call is TRBV24-1, the J call TRBJ2-5; no clear D gene. Germline loops: CDR1 KGHDR, CDR2 SFDVKD. V was shortened by 2 bases and J by 7 bases, with 10 bases between the two germline ends. This CDR3 has 13 residues.